These 19 T cell receptor beta chains came from one sample sequenced in a study of T-cell reconstitution after alpha-beta-depleted transplantation in children. Library preparation (for TCRbeta) was performed with unique molecular identifiers. TCRdb itself ran the PCR reads through MiXCR, one entry per CDR3 protein. This sample has approximately 31,000 distinct CDR3 sequences, with roughly 6.7% found just once. Antigens of these TCRs are unknown. Study-wide results and caveats: Several hundred expanded graft clones reportedly gave rise to the alpha-beta T cells present about two months after transplant.

This specimen consisted of peripheral blood, obtained 60 days after TCRalphabeta/CD19-depleted stem cell transplant. The receptors shown here come from a child younger than two who had a stem cell transplant for acute myeloid leukemia, so the T cells may come from the graft donor.

The gene calls are TRBV28 and TRBJ2-5; the D gene is possibly TRBD2 (5 bases). The CDR3 extends over 14 amino acids. Germline CDR1 is MDHEN and CDR2 is SYDVKM. V was cut by 5 bases and J by 5 bases, with 15 bases left in between. The CDR3 DNA reads TGTGCCAGCAGTCCGGAGGTGCCCAACGAGACCCAGTACTTC. It is translated as CASSPEVPNETQYF.

This clonotype was counted ten times or more. The chain combines TRBV24-1 with TRBJ2-1, with D tentatively TRBD1 (7 bases). V gave up 8 bases and J gave up 6 bases, with 13 bases separating them. CDR3 length: 13 amino acids. Germline V lookup: CDR1 KGHDR, CDR2 SFDVKD. The CDR3 spells CATKSGGSNEQFF. CDR3 DNA: TGTGCCACCAAATCAGGGGGGAGCAATGAGCAGTTCTTC.

This clonotype was counted many times. This sequence joins TRBV6-5 and TRBJ2-7; the D gene is possibly TRBD2 (5 bases). The germline V and J ends were trimmed by 7 bases and 4 bases, with 14 bases remaining between them. Germline V CDR1 and CDR2: MNHEY, SVGAGI. This CDR3 has 13 amino acids. The CDR3 loop is CASIQHSGYEQYF. DNA of the CDR3: TGTGCCAGCATTCAACACTCGGGGTACGAGCAGTACTTC.

The chain couples TRBV5-5 to TRBJ2-5; TRBD1 matches 7 bases. In germline, CDR1 is SGHKS, CDR2 YYEKEE (reference sequence). V shed 4 bases, J shed 1 base, and the junction held 4 bases outside the gene matches. The CDR3 is 14 amino acids. CDR3 sequence reads: CASSLTGLQETQYF. As DNA, the CDR3 is TGTGCCAGCAGCCTGACAGGGCTCCAAGAGACCCAGTACTTC.

A note on this clonotype: A much bigger clone sits one base away, suggesting this may be a read error. The chain links TRBV5-5 to TRBJ2-3; D unclear. From germline, CDR1 is SGHKS and CDR2 YYEKEE (reference sequence). This CDR3 comprises 11 residues. CDR3 in DNA: TGTGCCAGCATCTTGGAAAATACGCAGTATTTT. Residues: CASILENTQYF.

This clonotype was seen repeatedly, ten times or more. CDR3 sequence reads: CASSFRDYNTGELFF. CDR3 sequence (DNA): TGTGCCAGCAGCTTTAGGGACTACAACACCGGGGAGCTGTTTTTT. This chain links TRBV7-2 with TRBJ2-2; 7 bases agree with TRBD2. Germline V lookup: CDR1 SGHTA, CDR2 FQGNSA. Trimming cost V 3 bases and J 2 bases; bases outside gene matches: 3. CDR3 length equals 15 residues.

This clonotype occurred many times. The V gene is TRBV27, the J gene TRBJ2-4; 7 nucleotides agree with TRBD1. The trim removed 5 bases at V and 7 bases at J, leaving 8 bases unmatched. Germline assignment: CDR1 MNHEY and CDR2 SMNVEV (reference sequence). The CDR3 has 14 residues. CDR3 in amino acids: CASSPSGQRNIQYF. CDR3 DNA: TGTGCCAGCAGTCCTTCGGGACAGAGGAACATTCAGTACTTC.

This clonotype was counted many times. V and J are TRBV7-6 and TRBJ2-1; possible D gene TRBD2, 6 bases. The germline CDR1 and CDR2 sequences are SGHVS and FNYEAQ. V lost 1 base to trimming and J lost 7 bases, with 8 bases between them. This CDR3 comprises 13 residues. The CDR3 loop is CASSLVGLNEQFF. The CDR3, as DNA: TGTGCCAGCAGCTTAGTGGGACTTAATGAGCAGTTCTTC. The full variable domain, its missing parts supplied by reference TRBV7-6 and TRBJ2-1, is GAGVSQSPRYKVTKRGQDVALRCDPISGHVSLYWYRQALGQGPEFLTYFNYEAQQDKSGLPNDRFSAERPEGSISTLTIQRTEQRDSAMYRCASSLVGLNEQFFGPGTRLTVL.

This clonotype was seen more than once but under ten times. V is TRBV4-1 and J is TRBJ2-1, with a weak D call TRBD2 (6 bases). Trimming shortened V by 0 bases and J by 8 bases, and 17 bases separated the two germline ends. Germline V gene sequence: CDR1 MGHRA, CDR2 YSYEKL. This CDR3 region has 16 residues. The CDR3 region has the DNA TGCGCCAGCAGCCAAGATAGGAGGGGACCCTGGGATGAGCAGTTCTTC. This encodes CASSQDRRGPWDEQFF.

Many counts were recorded for this clonotype. The chain employs TRBV7-8 and TRBJ1-2; tentatively, D is TRBD1 (5 bases). The CDR3 extends over 18 amino acids. Germline CDR1 and CDR2: SGHVS and FQNEAQ. The V end was cut by 0 bases, the J end by 1 base, with 18 bases between. Written as DNA, the CDR3 is TGTGCCAGCAGCTTAGCGGGGGGGAAAGACGAGCTTAACTATGGCTACACCTTC. Its translation: CASSLAGGKDELNYGYTF.

This clonotype was seen repeatedly, ten times or more. The chain combines TRBV12-3 or TRBV12-4 with TRBJ2-1, with D perhaps matching TRBD1 or TRBD2 (5 bases each). The CDR3 sequence is 11 residues long. Trimming cost V 6 bases and J 9 bases, with 9 bases left between them. CDR3 bases: TGTGCCAGCAGCCCGGGGACTGAGCAGTTCTTC. This encodes CASSPGTEQFF.

This clonotype appeared many times. The V and J genes are TRBV10-3 and TRBJ1-1; a possible D gene is TRBD1 (6 bases). CDR1 is ENHRY and CDR2 is SYGVKD in the germline V gene. V was cut by 2 bases and J by 6 bases, with 13 bases left in between. The CDR3 extends over 14 amino acids. In nucleotides, the CDR3 is TGTGCCATCAGTGAGCCCTCGACAGGATCTGAAGCTTTCTTT. It codes for CAISEPSTGSEAFF.

This clonotype appeared many times. The rearrangement uses TRBV4-2 and TRBJ1-1, with unresolved D. The V end was cut by 1 base, the J end by 4 bases, with 4 bases between. Germline CDR1 is LGHNA and CDR2 is YNFKEQ. This CDR3 is 12 amino acids long. CDR3 residues: CASSQVGTEAFF. Here the CDR3 DNA reads TGTGCCAGCAGCCAAGTAGGCACTGAAGCTTTCTTT.

Concerning this clonotype itself: A much larger clone sits a single nucleotide away, making a read error possible. The chain couples TRBV7-7 to TRBJ2-1; tentatively, D is TRBD1 (6 bases). The J call may be in error: the DNA end matches TRBJ2-7 better. Germline assignment: CDR1 SSHAT and CDR2 FNYEAQ (reference sequence). The CDR3 runs to 14 residues. The CDR3 nucleotides read TGTGCCAGCAGCTTAGTTGAGGGGGACAATGAGCAGTACTTC. Translation gives CASSLVEGDNEQYF.

At least ten counts were recorded for this clonotype. J is TRBJ2-7 and V is TRBV11-2; D is unclear. The CDR3 consists of 13 residues. Trimming shortened V by 0 bases and J by 5 bases, and 8 bases separated the two germline ends. The germline V gene encodes CDR1 SGHAT and CDR2 FQNNGV. The CDR3 nucleotides are TGTGCCAGCAGCTTAGAACTCACGGACGAGCAGTACTTC. The encoded protein is CASSLELTDEQYF. The entire variable domain, with the rest obtained from reference TRBV11-2 and TRBJ2-7, is as follows: EAGVAQSPRYKIIEKRQSVAFWCNPISGHATLYWYQQILGQGPKLLIQFQNNGVVDDSQLPKDRFSAERLKGVDSTLKIQPAKLEDSAVYLCASSLELTDEQYFGPGTRLTVT.

In its sample, this clonotype was seen many times. V and J are TRBV5-8 and TRBJ1-5; D ambiguous. The V and J ends lost 2 bases and 5 bases respectively, with 11 bases between them. Germline CDR1 and CDR2: SGHTS and YDEGEE. CDR3 length: 14 residues. DNA of the CDR3: TGTGCCAGCAGCTTTCTTGGTTTATATCAGCCCCAGCATTTT. It encodes CASSFLGLYQPQHF.

Sample share makes this clonotype medium-sized. The chain combines TRBV28 with TRBJ1-2, with unresolved D. V lost 7 bases and J lost 4, with 10 bases in between. Germline values: CDR1 MDHEN, CDR2 SYDVKM. The CDR3 has 12 residues. CDR3 sequence reads: CASIAGPYGYTF. DNA of the CDR3: TGTGCCAGCATCGCCGGGCCCTATGGCTACACCTTC.

The chain carries TRBV7-2 and TRBJ2-7; TRBD2 aligns across 9 bases. The CDR3 covers 15 residues. The germline V gene has CDR1 SGHTA and CDR2 FQGNSA. After removal of 2 bases from V and 3 bases from J, the junction contained 5 bases not matched to a gene. The CDR3 reads CASSLMAGGFYEQYF. The DNA for the CDR3 is TGTGCCAGCAGCTTAATGGCGGGAGGGTTCTACGAGCAGTACTTC.

This clonotype was recorded many times. The rearrangement joins TRBV7-2 to TRBJ2-7, with D uncertain. With 1 base removed from V and 6 bases from J, the gap between germline ends came to 7 bases. Germline CDR1 SGHTA, CDR2 FQGNSA. The CDR3 contains 12 residues. CDR3 coding DNA: TGTGCCAGCAGCTTAGGATTTAGCGAGCAGTACTTC. The encoded protein is CASSLGFSEQYF.